This T cell receptor beta chain appears in the sequencing data of a study of beta chain features in type 1 diabetes. The CDR3 sequence is 13 residues long. The germline V and J ends were trimmed by 2 bases and 1 base, with 5 bases remaining between them. CDR1 and CDR2 (germline): SEHNR, FQNEAQ (reference sequence). Expressed TCRB transcripts got sequenced, as all isolated RNA was reverse transcribed. Repertoires were generated with immunoSEQ multiplex PCR, while TCRdb's copy carries only in-frame clones and drops some. In the table there are around 130,000 clones, around 8.8% of which are singletons. Around 0.12 L of blood, on average, came from one heparinised draw per donor. Study-wide findings and caveats: Patients with Type 1 diabetes showed moderately but significantly shorter TCRB CDR3s in all four CD4+ subsets. The similarity of naive, central memory and Treg TCRB repertoires appeared greater among patients than among healthy donors. Type 1 diabetes patients had fewer VDJ junction insertions and more deletions.

Concerning this clone: The antigen is unknown.

This TCR came from a man aged 30-40 years with type 1 diabetes. The material sequenced was central memory CD4+ T cells from blood. The chain links TRBV7-9 to TRBJ1-1, with D unresolved. The DNA for the CDR3 is TGTGCCAGCAGCTTAAGACAGAACACTGAAGCTTTCTTT. Translating gives CASSLRQNTEAFF.